A selection of T cell receptor beta chains follows, all from one sample in a study of cytomegalovirus exposure and HLA in healthy donors. Data came from immunoSEQ multiplex PCR; TCRdb stores just in-frame clones and leaves some out. Counted here are 150,000 or so clones, 60% to 80% occurring once; the ten biggest clones make up roughly 0.69%. Sequencing used PBMCs. The receptors stem from a male donor in good health and CMV-seronegative. The CDR3 runs from the conserved cysteine through the conserved F or W. D genes are given only for firm matches. Clone size is given for some rows only: seen once, a few or many times, or a class if the clone is expanded.

d_call: -; j_call: TRBJ2-7; v_call: TRBV6-5; clone_size: -; cdr3_nt: TGTGCCAGCACCCAAGGGGTCGAGCAGTACTTC; cdr3_aa: CASTQGVEQYF
d_call: -; j_call: TRBJ1-2; v_call: TRBV30; clone_size: -; cdr3_nt: TGTGCCTGGAGTGTAAACAGTAACTATGGCTACACCTTC; cdr3_aa: CAWSVNSNYGYTF
d_call: -; j_call: TRBJ1-5; v_call: TRBV7-2; clone_size: -; cdr3_nt: TGTGCCAGCAGCCCTTTTAGCAATCAGCCCCAGCATTTT; cdr3_aa: CASSPFSNQPQHF
d_call: TRBD1; j_call: TRBJ1-1; v_call: TRBV2; clone_size: -; cdr3_nt: TGTGCCAGCAGAATGACAGGGGTGACTGAAGCTTTCTTT; cdr3_aa: CASRMTGVTEAFF
d_call: -; j_call: TRBJ1-2; v_call: TRBV29-1; clone_size: -; cdr3_nt: TGCAGCGTTGATCCCTACAGGGACTATGGCTACACCTTC; cdr3_aa: CSVDPYRDYGYTF
d_call: TRBD1; j_call: TRBJ2-3; v_call: TRBV2; clone_size: -; cdr3_nt: TGTGCCAGCTGCCTACGGACAGGGGCAACAGATACGCAGTATTTT; cdr3_aa: CASCLRTGATDTQYF
d_call: -; j_call: TRBJ2-6; v_call: TRBV25-1; clone_size: -; cdr3_nt: TGTGCCAGCAGTGACAGACTGACCTCTGGGGCCAACGTCCTGACTTTC; cdr3_aa: CASSDRLTSGANVLTF
d_call: TRBD1; j_call: TRBJ2-7; v_call: TRBV7-9; clone_size: -; cdr3_nt: TGTTCCAGCAGCTTAGGCTGGGGACAGGACGAATACGAGCAGTACTTC; cdr3_aa: CSSSLGWGQDEYEQYF
d_call: TRBD2; j_call: TRBJ2-5; v_call: TRBV10-3; clone_size: -; cdr3_nt: TGTGCCACCGGACTAGCGGGAGATCAAGAGACCCAGTACTTC; cdr3_aa: CATGLAGDQETQYF
d_call: -; j_call: TRBJ1-6; v_call: TRBV27; clone_size: -; cdr3_nt: TGTGCCAGCAGTTTTCTAAGTTCTCCCCGCTCCTATAATTCACCCCTCCACTTT; cdr3_aa: CASSFLSSPRSYNSPLHF
d_call: TRBD2; j_call: TRBJ2-1; v_call: TRBV9; clone_size: -; cdr3_nt: TGTGCCAGCAGCGTAGATCGGCCTAGCGGGGCGGGTCGGCAGTTCTTC; cdr3_aa: CASSVDRPSGAGRQFF
d_call: TRBD2; j_call: TRBJ2-7; v_call: TRBV5-1; clone_size: -; cdr3_nt: TGCGCCAGCAGCTTGCGGGGGGACTACGAGCAGTACTTC; cdr3_aa: CASSLRGDYEQYF
d_call: TRBD2; j_call: TRBJ2-5; v_call: TRBV5-4; clone_size: -; cdr3_nt: TGTGCCAGCAGCGGACTAGCGGGGGGGCTCGGGACCCAGTACTTC; cdr3_aa: CASSGLAGGLGTQYF
d_call: TRBD1; j_call: TRBJ2-7; v_call: TRBV23-1; clone_size: -; cdr3_nt: TGCGCCAGCGCCCGTCAGGGGGCCAAGGAGGGTCCCTACGAGCAGTACTTC; cdr3_aa: CASARQGAKEGPYEQYF
d_call: -; j_call: TRBJ1-5; v_call: TRBV12-5; clone_size: once; cdr3_nt: TGTGCTAGTGGTGCCGCCGGGGGGGAGATTAGCAATCAGCCCCAGCATTTT; cdr3_aa: CASGAAGGEISNQPQHF
d_call: TRBD1; j_call: TRBJ1-5; v_call: TRBV28; clone_size: -; cdr3_nt: TGTGCCAGCAACTCAACCCGGGGACAGGGAAGCAATCAGCCCCAGCATTTT; cdr3_aa: CASNSTRGQGSNQPQHF
d_call: TRBD1; j_call: TRBJ2-7; v_call: TRBV28; clone_size: -; cdr3_nt: TGTGCCAGCAGTTTACCGGGACAGGGGGCATGGGAGCAGTACTTC; cdr3_aa: CASSLPGQGAWEQYF
d_call: -; j_call: TRBJ2-7; v_call: TRBV7-6; clone_size: -; cdr3_nt: TGTGCCAGCAGCTTCCAAACGGCCAGTAGCGCAGTCGAGCAGTACTTC; cdr3_aa: CASSFQTASSAVEQYF
d_call: TRBD2; j_call: TRBJ2-3; v_call: TRBV5-6; clone_size: -; cdr3_nt: TGTGCCAGCAGCCGGGGACTAGCGGGGGGGCCTGGTAGTACGCAGTATTTT; cdr3_aa: CASSRGLAGGPGSTQYF
d_call: TRBD2; j_call: TRBJ2-3; v_call: TRBV19; clone_size: -; cdr3_nt: TGTGCCAGTAGTAGGGGGGGACTTTCCGCAGGTTATACGCAGTATTTT; cdr3_aa: CASSRGGLSAGYTQYF
d_call: TRBD1; j_call: TRBJ2-5; v_call: TRBV9; clone_size: -; cdr3_nt: TGTGCCAGCAGCGTAGGGGACAGGAATCAAGAGACCCAGTACTTC; cdr3_aa: CASSVGDRNQETQYF
d_call: -; j_call: TRBJ2-3; v_call: TRBV7-7; clone_size: -; cdr3_nt: TGTGCCAGCAGCCAGAGCGGAGTCACAGATACGCAGTATTTT; cdr3_aa: CASSQSGVTDTQYF
d_call: -; j_call: TRBJ1-1; v_call: TRBV6-6; clone_size: -; cdr3_nt: TGTGCCACCACGATACCGAAAACAAACACTGAAGCTTTCTTT; cdr3_aa: CATTIPKTNTEAFF
d_call: TRBD1; j_call: TRBJ1-2; v_call: TRBV25-1; clone_size: -; cdr3_nt: TGTGCCAGCAGTGAACCCGGGACAGAATCTGGCTACACCTTC; cdr3_aa: CASSEPGTESGYTF
d_call: TRBD1; j_call: TRBJ2-7; v_call: TRBV13; clone_size: -; cdr3_nt: TGTGCCAGCAGCATCCGGGACAGGTCCTACGAGCAGTACTTC; cdr3_aa: CASSIRDRSYEQYF
d_call: TRBD1; j_call: TRBJ2-1; v_call: TRBV13; clone_size: -; cdr3_nt: TGTGCCAGCAGCTTATTACAGGGGTTTAGGAATGAGCAGCTCTTC; cdr3_aa: CASSLLQGFRNEQLF
d_call: -; j_call: TRBJ1-2; v_call: TRBV2; clone_size: -; cdr3_nt: TGTGCCAGCAGCCAGACAGGAACTAACTATGGCTACACCTTC; cdr3_aa: CASSQTGTNYGYTF
d_call: -; j_call: TRBJ2-4; v_call: TRBV7-2; clone_size: -; cdr3_nt: TGTGCCAGCAGCTTAGGAGCGGTTAAAAACATTCAGTACTTC; cdr3_aa: CASSLGAVKNIQYF
d_call: -; j_call: TRBJ1-5; v_call: TRBV27; clone_size: -; cdr3_nt: TGTGCCAGCAGTTTATCGGCGGGGGGCGGCGGCAATCAGCCCCAGCATTTT; cdr3_aa: CASSLSAGGGGNQPQHF
d_call: -; j_call: TRBJ1-1; v_call: TRBV30; clone_size: few; cdr3_nt: TGTGCCTGGGGACAGCTGAACACTGAAGCTTTCTTT; cdr3_aa: CAWGQLNTEAFF
d_call: TRBD1; j_call: TRBJ1-2; v_call: TRBV7-2; clone_size: -; cdr3_nt: TGTGCCAGCAGCTTTCTCCGGACAGGGAACTATGGCTACACCTTC; cdr3_aa: CASSFLRTGNYGYTF
d_call: TRBD2; j_call: TRBJ2-3; v_call: TRBV6-5; clone_size: -; cdr3_nt: TGTGCCAGCAGTCCATCGGCGGGGGAGGTGGTTTTT; cdr3_aa: CASSPSAGEVVF
d_call: TRBD2; j_call: TRBJ2-5; v_call: TRBV9; clone_size: -; cdr3_nt: TGTGCCAGCAGCGCCGGGACTAGCGAATTTTCTCAGTACTTC; cdr3_aa: CASSAGTSEFSQYF